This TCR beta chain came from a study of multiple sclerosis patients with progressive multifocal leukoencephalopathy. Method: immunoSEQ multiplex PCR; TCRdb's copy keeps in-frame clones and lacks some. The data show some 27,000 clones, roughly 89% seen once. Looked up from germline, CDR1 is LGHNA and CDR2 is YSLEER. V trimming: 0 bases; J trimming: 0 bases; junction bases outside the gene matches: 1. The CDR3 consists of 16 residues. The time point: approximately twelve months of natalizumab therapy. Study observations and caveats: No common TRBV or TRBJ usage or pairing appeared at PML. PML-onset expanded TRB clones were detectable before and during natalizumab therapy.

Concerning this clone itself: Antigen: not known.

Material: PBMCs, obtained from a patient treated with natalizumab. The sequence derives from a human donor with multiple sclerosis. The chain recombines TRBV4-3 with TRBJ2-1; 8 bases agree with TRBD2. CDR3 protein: CASSQDRGGSYNEQFF. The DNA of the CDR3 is TGCGCCAGCAGCCAAGATCGGGGGGGCTCCTACAATGAGCAGTTCTTC.